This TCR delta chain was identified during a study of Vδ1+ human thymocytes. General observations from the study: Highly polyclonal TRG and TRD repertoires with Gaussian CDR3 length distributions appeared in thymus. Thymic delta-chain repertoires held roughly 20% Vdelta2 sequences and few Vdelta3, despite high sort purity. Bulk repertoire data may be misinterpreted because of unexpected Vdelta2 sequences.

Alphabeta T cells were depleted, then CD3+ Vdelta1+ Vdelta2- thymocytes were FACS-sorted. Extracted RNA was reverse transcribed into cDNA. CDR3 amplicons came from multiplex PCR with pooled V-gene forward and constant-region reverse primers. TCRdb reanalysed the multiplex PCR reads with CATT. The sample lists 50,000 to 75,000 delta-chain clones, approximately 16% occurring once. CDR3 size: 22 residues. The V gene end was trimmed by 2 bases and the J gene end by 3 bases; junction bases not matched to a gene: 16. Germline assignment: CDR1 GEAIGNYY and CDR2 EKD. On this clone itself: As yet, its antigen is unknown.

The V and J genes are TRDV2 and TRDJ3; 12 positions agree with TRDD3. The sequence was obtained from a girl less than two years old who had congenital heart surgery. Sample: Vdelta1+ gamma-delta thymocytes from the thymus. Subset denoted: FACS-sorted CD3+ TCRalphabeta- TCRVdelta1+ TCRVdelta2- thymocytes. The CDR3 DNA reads TGTGCCTGTGACAATGATGGACGTACTGGGGGATACAAGGGCTGGGACACCCGACAGATGTTTTTC. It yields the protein CACDNDGRTGGYKGWDTRQMFF.